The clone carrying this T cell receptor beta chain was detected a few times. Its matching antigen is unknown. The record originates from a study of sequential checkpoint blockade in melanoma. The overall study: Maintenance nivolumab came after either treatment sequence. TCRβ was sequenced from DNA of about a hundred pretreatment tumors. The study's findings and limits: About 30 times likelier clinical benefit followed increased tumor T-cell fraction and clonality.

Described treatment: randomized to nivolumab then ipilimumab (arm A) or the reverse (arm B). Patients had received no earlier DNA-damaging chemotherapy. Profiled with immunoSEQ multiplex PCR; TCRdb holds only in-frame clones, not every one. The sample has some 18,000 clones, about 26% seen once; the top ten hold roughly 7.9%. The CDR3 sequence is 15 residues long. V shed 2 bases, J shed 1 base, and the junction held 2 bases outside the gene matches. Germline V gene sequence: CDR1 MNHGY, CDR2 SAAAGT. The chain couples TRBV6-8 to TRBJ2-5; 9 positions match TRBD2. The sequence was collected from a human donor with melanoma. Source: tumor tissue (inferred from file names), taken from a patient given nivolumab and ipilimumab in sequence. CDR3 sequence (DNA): TGTGCCAGCAGTTACCGCGGGGGGGCCCAAGAGACCCAGTACTTC. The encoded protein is CASSYRGGAQETQYF.